The 27 T cell receptor beta chains presented below share a single source sample, sequenced in a study of cytomegalovirus exposure and HLA in healthy donors. 60 Vbeta and 13 Jbeta primers were used in PCR. The repertoire was sequenced with immunoSEQ multiplex PCR; TCRdb's copy has only in-frame clones and lacks some. The table shows over 95,000 clones, with 70% to 80% occurring only once. Sample: PBMCs. Source of these receptors: a human donor in good health.

This clone came up once. The chain uses TRBV18 and TRBJ1-5; weak D call: TRBD1 (5 bases). Germline V gives CDR1 KGHSH, CDR2 LQKENI. The CDR3 consists of 14 residues. V lost 4 bases to trimming and J lost 4 bases, with 11 bases between them. CDR3 in amino acids: CASSRSTDNQPQHF. The CDR3 DNA follows: TGTGCCAGCTCACGATCGACAGATAATCAGCCCCAGCATTTT.

J is TRBJ1-4 and V is TRBV12-2; TRBD1 reflects the table's D call only, with no check against the DNA. TRBV12-2 is assigned pseudogene status. This CDR3 has 16 amino acids. The CDR3 spells CASRLARQGTDEKLFF. The CDR3 nucleotides read TGTGCAAGTCGCTTAGCCCGACAGGGGACGGATGAAAAACTGTTTTTT.

The CDR3, as DNA: TGTGCCAGCAGCATGAACAGGGTCGGCTACGAGCAGTACTTC. Translation gives CASSMNRVGYEQYF. The J gene is TRBJ2-7, the V gene TRBV21-1; no check of the table's D call, TRBD1, against the DNA was made. TRBV21-1 is marked as a pseudogene. The CDR3 sequence is 14 residues long.

The chain combines TRBV28 with TRBJ1-6; D might be TRBD1 (6 bases). Between the trimmed V and J ends, which lost 5 bases and 5 bases, there was a span of 13 bases. Germline-derived CDR1 and CDR2 are MDHEN and SYDVKM. The CDR3 is 15 residues long. This CDR3 is CASSTPTGNNSPLHF. The CDR3 nucleotides read TGTGCCAGCAGTACGCCAACAGGGAATAATTCACCCCTCCACTTT.

This clone was detected once. This sequence joins TRBV30 and TRBJ1-3; a weak D match, TRBD1 (6 bases). Per germline, CDR1 GTSNPN and CDR2 SVGIG (reference sequence). The CDR3 is 16 residues long. V lost 7 bases to trimming and J lost 3 bases, with 22 bases between them. The CDR3 reads CAFTQVRTVIGNTIYF. The CDR3 region has the DNA TGTGCCTTCACCCAGGTCAGGACAGTTATTGGAAACACCATATATTTT.

CDR3 in amino acids: CASSLGGILGYTF. The CDR3 nucleotides read TGTGCCAGCAGTTTAGGGGGGATCCTGGGCTACACCTTC. The chain has TRBV28 and TRBJ1-2; the D gene is possibly TRBD1 (5 bases). The CDR3 spans 13 residues. Germline V gives CDR1 MDHEN, CDR2 SYDVKM. The ends were cut back, 2 bases at V and 8 bases at J, with 12 bases in the middle.

The chain has TRBV7-9 and TRBJ1-1, with D maybe TRBD1 (6 bases). Between the trimmed V and J ends, which lost 10 bases and 4 bases, there was a span of 16 bases. The CDR3 spans 13 residues. Germline V lookup: CDR1 SEHNR, CDR2 FQNEAQ (reference sequence). The CDR3 protein is CATEPVGGTEAFF. CDR3 coding DNA: TGTGCCACCGAACCCGTAGGGGGCACTGAAGCTTTCTTT.

J is TRBJ2-7 and V is TRBV29-1; the D is unclear. This CDR3 has 11 residues. Germline assignment: CDR1 SQVTM and CDR2 ANQGSEA. Trimming left V 4 bases short and J 4 bases short, with 8 bases between. The CDR3 sequence is CSVGDRYEQYF. In DNA, the CDR3 is TGCAGCGTTGGAGATAGATACGAGCAGTACTTC.

This clone showed up just once. This chain connects TRBV28 to TRBJ1-2; perhaps TRBD1 as D (5 bases). V was clipped by 7 bases and J by 7 bases, with 16 bases between them. Germline CDR1 MDHEN, CDR2 SYDVKM. This CDR3 spans 13 amino acids. CDR3 bases: TGTGCCAGCACCAAAATAGGGGTTCGTGGCTACACCTTC. It specifies CASTKIGVRGYTF.

This clone has just a few counts. The chain combines TRBV5-4 with TRBJ2-3; 7 bases match TRBD2. The CDR3 contains 17 residues. Germline values: CDR1 SGHNT, CDR2 YYREEE (reference sequence). V shed 4 bases, J shed 0 bases, and the junction held 11 bases outside the gene matches. The CDR3 sequence is CASSRPSGGESTDTQYF. The CDR3 DNA follows: TGTGCCAGCAGCCGTCCTAGCGGTGGGGAAAGCACAGATACGCAGTATTTT.

This clone was observed a handful of times. Other DNA sequences within the sample encode an identical CDR3. V is TRBV20-1 and J is TRBJ2-7; no definite D call. The CDR3 is 11 amino acids. V lost 6 bases and J lost 3, with 9 bases in between. Per germline, CDR1 DFQATT and CDR2 SNEGSKA (reference sequence). CDR3 coding DNA: TGCAGTGCCGCGCGGAGCTACGAGCAGTACTTC. Its translation: CSAARSYEQYF.

This clone appeared a few times. The chain uses TRBV27 and TRBJ1-4, with D tentatively TRBD1 (5 bases). This CDR3 contains 14 residues. Germline lookup yields CDR1 MNHEY and CDR2 SMNVEV (reference sequence). V was trimmed by 3 bases and J by 5 bases, leaving 10 bases between them. The chain's CDR3 is CASSFGRGNEKLFF. The CDR3 DNA follows: TGTGCCAGCAGTTTCGGCCGGGGGAATGAAAAACTGTTTTTT.

The J gene is TRBJ1-5, the V gene TRBV6-1; 8 bases agree with TRBD1. Unmatched junction bases numbered 6, after V lost 7 bases and J lost 4 bases. The germline CDR1 and CDR2 sequences are MNHNS and SASEGT. The CDR3 loop spans 14 amino acids. The chain's CDR3 is CASNTRGPNQPQHF. CDR3 nucleotide sequence: TGTGCCAGCAACACCAGGGGGCCTAATCAGCCCCAGCATTTT.

The chain is built from TRBV27 and TRBJ1-2, with D unclear. This CDR3 has 14 residues. The ends were cut back, 5 bases at V and 2 bases at J, with 12 bases in the middle. CDR1 is MNHEY, CDR2 SMNVEV, per germline (reference sequence). In DNA, the CDR3 is TGTGCCAGCAGTACTCTTCCCCTGAACTATGGCTACACCTTC. It yields the protein CASSTLPLNYGYTF.

This sequence joins TRBV27 and TRBJ2-1; 8 nucleotides match TRBD1. The CDR3 is made up of 16 amino acids. Germline-derived CDR1 and CDR2 are MNHEY and SMNVEV (reference sequence). Unmatched junction bases numbered 13, after V lost 6 bases and J lost 6 bases. CDR3: CASSGKRTGSVNEQFF. The DNA for the CDR3 is TGTGCCAGCAGCGGGAAGCGGACAGGGAGTGTCAATGAGCAGTTCTTC.

V is TRBV7-9 and J is TRBJ2-3; D call uncertain. The CDR3 consists of 14 residues. V was clipped by 4 bases and J by 6 bases, with 14 bases between them. The germline V gene has CDR1 SEHNR and CDR2 FQNEAQ (reference sequence). CDR3 sequence: CASSSAGSTDTQYF. The CDR3 DNA sequence: TGTGCCAGCAGCTCCGCCGGTAGTACGGATACGCAGTATTTT.

This chain uses TRBV5-1 with TRBJ2-2, with no clear D. From germline, CDR1 is SGHRS and CDR2 YFSETQ. Trimming pared 0 bases from V and 5 bases from J, leaving 11 bases between. CDR3 length: 15 residues. The CDR3 DNA reads as TGCGCCAGCAGCTTGGTCTCCCCGGTAACCGGGGAGCTGTTTTTT. Its protein is CASSLVSPVTGELFF.

This clone was found a few times. This chain connects TRBV7-2 to TRBJ2-1, with a possible D match to TRBD1 (6 bases). CDR3 length equals 15 residues. Germline-derived CDR1 and CDR2 are SGHTA and FQGNSA. The germline V and J ends were trimmed by 5 bases and 4 bases, with 15 bases remaining between them. The CDR3, as DNA: TGTGCCAGCAGCCGAGACAGGAGACCTTACAATGAGCAGTTCTTC. Translated: CASSRDRRPYNEQFF.

This chain links TRBV19 with TRBJ2-1; 10 bases align to TRBD2. Germline lookup yields CDR1 LNHDA and CDR2 SQIVND (reference sequence). The CDR3 runs 18 residues. Germline trimming cut 3 bases from V and 7 bases from J; bases unmatched to any gene: 15. The CDR3 region has the DNA TGTGCCAGTAGTATCTCTGGGACTAGCGTCGGGTTGGAGAATGAGCAGTTCTTC. Translating gives CASSISGTSVGLENEQFF.

The rearrangement uses TRBV9 and TRBJ2-5; D uncertain. V was pared by 1 base and J by 5 bases, with 12 bases between. The CDR3 is 14 amino acids. Germline-derived CDR1 and CDR2 are SGDLS and YYNGEE. CDR3 coding DNA: TGTGCCAGCAGCGTAACGAGGAAACGGGAGACCCAGTACTTC. It encodes CASSVTRKRETQYF.

The rearrangement links TRBV28 to TRBJ2-7, with D possibly matching TRBD1 (6 bases). The CDR3 consists of 16 residues. Trimming took off 5 bases at V and 0 bases at J, with 17 bases between the two ends. Germline CDR1 is MDHEN and CDR2 is SYDVKM. CDR3: CASSKLTGFSSYEQYF. The CDR3, as DNA: TGTGCCAGCAGTAAACTGACAGGATTCAGCTCCTACGAGCAGTACTTC.

This chain joins TRBV9 and TRBJ2-6, with TRBD1 identical over 9 bases. The V and J ends lost 4 bases and 3 bases, in that order; junction bases with no gene match: 11. There are 18 residues in the CDR3. CDR1 is SGDLS and CDR2 is YYNGEE in the germline V gene. The CDR3 loop reads CASSPPDRGLYGANVLTF. CDR3 bases: TGTGCCAGCAGCCCTCCGGACAGGGGATTGTATGGGGCCAACGTCCTGACTTTC. The full variable domain, with the rest looked up from reference TRBV9 and TRBJ2-6, is DSGVTQTPKHLITATGQRVTLRCSPRSGDLSVYWYQQSLDQGLQFLIQYYNGEERAKGNILERFSAQQFPDLHSELNLSSLELGDSALYFCASSPPDRGLYGANVLTFGAGSRLTVL.

The gene calls are TRBV5-1 and TRBJ1-3, with D possibly being TRBD1 (6 bases). This CDR3 has 16 amino acids. The germline V and J ends were trimmed by 0 bases and 0 bases, with 10 bases remaining between them. Germline CDR1 SGHRS, CDR2 YFSETQ. The CDR3 loop is CASSLDGQISGNTIYF. CDR3 DNA sequence: TGCGCCAGCAGCTTGGATGGACAGATCTCTGGAAACACCATATATTTT.

V and J are TRBV5-1 and TRBJ2-4, with 8 nucleotides matching TRBD2. Germline V gene lookup returns CDR1 SGHRS and CDR2 YFSETQ. After removal of 5 bases from V and 1 base from J, the junction contained 2 bases not matched to a gene. The CDR3 is 14 amino acids. In DNA, the CDR3 is TGCGCCAGCAGGGTAGCGGGGGCCAAAAACATTCAGTACTTC. The encoded protein is CASRVAGAKNIQYF.

J is TRBJ2-7 and V is TRBV12-5; 9 positions agree with TRBD2. CDR1 and CDR2 (germline): LGHNT, FRNRAP. This CDR3 is 14 amino acids long. The junction had 5 bases not matched to a gene; V was cut back by 6 bases and J by 2 bases. In nucleotides, the CDR3 is TGTGCTAGTGGCCAGCGGGAGGTCGCCTACGAGCAGTACTTC. It is translated as CASGQREVAYEQYF.

In nucleotides, the CDR3 is TGTGCCAGCAGAGTGGTCGCTAGCGGTGCCTACAATGAGCAGTTCTTC. It encodes CASRVVASGAYNEQFF. The chain recombines TRBV2 with TRBJ2-1, with 7 bases matching TRBD2. This CDR3 is built from 16 residues. Per the germline V gene, CDR1 is SNHLY and CDR2 is FYNNEI. The trim removed 6 bases at V and 2 bases at J, leaving 10 bases unmatched.

The rearrangement joins TRBV2 to TRBJ2-7; unclear D gene. The CDR3 length is 14 residues. Between the trimmed V and J ends, which lost 6 bases and 2 bases, there was a span of 14 bases. Germline V gene lookup returns CDR1 SNHLY and CDR2 FYNNEI. The CDR3 protein is CASRDLISTYEQYF. CDR3 nucleotide sequence: TGTGCCAGCAGAGACTTAATTTCTACCTACGAGCAGTACTTC.